This T cell receptor beta chain comes out of a study of control samples from healthy donors and cancer patients. CDR3 size: 18 residues. Between the trimmed V and J ends, which lost 1 base and 4 bases, there was a span of 19 bases. Looked up from germline, CDR1 is LGHDT and CDR2 is YNNKEL (reference sequence). The repertoire was sequenced with immunoSEQ multiplex PCR; TCRdb's copy has only in-frame clones and lacks some. The data show 130,000 or so clones, approximately 90% seen once. Sequencing was performed on blood. The chain uses TRBV3-1 (or the pseudogene TRBV3-2) and TRBJ1-4; possible D gene TRBD1, 6 bases. This clonotype originated in a man between 50 and 59 years old in good health. CDR3 coding DNA: TGTGCCAGCAGCCAAGTTAATTCAGGGGATCTTAGTAATGAAAAACTGTTTTTT. Its translation is CASSQVNSGDLSNEKLFF.